The source of this T cell receptor (beta chain) is a study of blood T cell repertoires in COVID-19. In the original workflow: Amplification of reference gene primers provided the estimated nucleated cell counts. Clones were sequenced by immunoSEQ multiplex PCR, and TCRdb holds only the in-frame ones, with some missing. The DNA was the basis for D and trimming; V, J and clone size are from that table. The sample consists of some 180,000 clones, roughly 79% of them appearing once. CDR3 length equals 15 residues. Between the trimmed V and J ends, which lost 1 base and 7 bases, there was a span of 11 bases. The germline CDR1 and CDR2 sequences are SGHAT and FQDESV (reference sequence).

The sequenced sample consisted of peripheral blood. The chain is built from TRBV11-1 and TRBJ1-6, with D uncertain. The source is a woman between 35 and 50 years old with COVID-19, enrolled during active disease. The CDR3 sequence is CASSLGRGANSPLHF. CDR3 nucleotide sequence: TGTGCCAGCAGCTTAGGCCGGGGTGCGAATTCACCCCTCCACTTT.